This TCR beta chain was captured in a study of neurological immune-mediated disorders. MiXCR, applied by TCRdb to the 5' RACE reads, yields one record per CDR3 protein. The profile shows some 100,000 distinct CDR3 sequences, 13% of them singletons. This clonotype has at least ten counts. Documented time point: longitudinal time-point 2. The CDR3 is 15 amino acids. V lost 3 bases, J lost 8 bases, and 17 bases lay in between. Germline CDR1 and CDR2: SGHTA and FQGTGA. The gene calls are TRBV7-3 and TRBJ2-1; D might be TRBD2 (6 bases). The specimen sequenced was PBMCs. The clonotype originates from a female donor with HTLV-1-associated myelopathy (HAM/TSP). In DNA form, the CDR3 reads TGTGCCAGCAGCTTCCTACCCCTCTCGGGGGATGAGCAGTTCTTC. Amino acid sequence: CASSFLPLSGDEQFF.